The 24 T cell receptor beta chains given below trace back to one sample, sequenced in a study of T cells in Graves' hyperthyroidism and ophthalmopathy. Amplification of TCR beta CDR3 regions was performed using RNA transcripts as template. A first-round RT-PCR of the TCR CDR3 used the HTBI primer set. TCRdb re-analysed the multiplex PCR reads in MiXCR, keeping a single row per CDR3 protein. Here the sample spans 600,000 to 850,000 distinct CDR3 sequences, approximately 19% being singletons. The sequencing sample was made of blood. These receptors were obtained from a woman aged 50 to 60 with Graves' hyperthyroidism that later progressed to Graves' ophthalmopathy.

This chain's CDR3 is CAWGGGYSGQSNEQFF. The CDR3 bases are TGTGCCTGGGGGGGGGGCTACTCGGGACAGTCCAATGAGCAGTTCTTC. The chain employs TRBV30 and TRBJ2-1; D may be TRBD1 or TRBD2 (7 bases each). Per the germline V gene, CDR1 is GTSNPN and CDR2 is SVGIG (reference sequence). This CDR3 is built from 16 residues. The germline V and J ends were trimmed by 5 bases and 6 bases, with 23 bases remaining between them.

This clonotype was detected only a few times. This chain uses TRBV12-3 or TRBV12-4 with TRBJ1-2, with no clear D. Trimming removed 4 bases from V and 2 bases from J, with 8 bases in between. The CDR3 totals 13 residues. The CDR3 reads CASSWRVNYGYTF. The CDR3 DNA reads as TGTGCCAGCAGTTGGAGGGTAAACTATGGCTACACCTTC.

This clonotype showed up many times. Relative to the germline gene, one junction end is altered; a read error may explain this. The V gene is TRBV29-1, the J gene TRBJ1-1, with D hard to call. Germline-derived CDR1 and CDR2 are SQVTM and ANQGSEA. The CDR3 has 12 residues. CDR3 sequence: CSVFKPNAEAFF. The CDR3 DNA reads TGCAGCGTTTTTAAGCCGAACGCTGAAGCTTTCTTT.

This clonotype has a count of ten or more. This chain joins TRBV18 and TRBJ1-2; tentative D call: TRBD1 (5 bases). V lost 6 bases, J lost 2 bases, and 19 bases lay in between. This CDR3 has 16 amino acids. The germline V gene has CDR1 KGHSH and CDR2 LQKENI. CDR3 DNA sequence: TGTGCCAGCTCCGAACAATCGGACATGGCGAACTATGGCTACACCTTC. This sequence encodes CASSEQSDMANYGYTF.

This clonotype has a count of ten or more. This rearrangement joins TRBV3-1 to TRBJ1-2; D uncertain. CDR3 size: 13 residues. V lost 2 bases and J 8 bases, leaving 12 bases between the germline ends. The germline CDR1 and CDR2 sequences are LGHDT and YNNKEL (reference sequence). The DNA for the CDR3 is TGTGCCAGCAGCCAAATGCAGGTTGGAGGCTACACCTTC. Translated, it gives CASSQMQVGGYTF.

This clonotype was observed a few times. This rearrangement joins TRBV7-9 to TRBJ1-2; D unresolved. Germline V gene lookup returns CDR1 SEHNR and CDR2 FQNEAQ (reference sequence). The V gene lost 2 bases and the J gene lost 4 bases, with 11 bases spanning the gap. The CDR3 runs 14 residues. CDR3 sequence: CASSLSQTRYGYTF. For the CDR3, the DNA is TGTGCCAGCAGCTTATCACAGACACGCTATGGCTACACCTTC.

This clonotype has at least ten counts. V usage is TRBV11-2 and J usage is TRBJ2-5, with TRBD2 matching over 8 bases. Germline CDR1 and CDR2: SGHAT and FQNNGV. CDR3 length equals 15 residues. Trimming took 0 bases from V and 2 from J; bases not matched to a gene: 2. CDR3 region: CASSLDGRGQETQYF. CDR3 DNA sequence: TGTGCCAGCAGCTTAGACGGGAGGGGGCAAGAGACCCAGTACTTC.

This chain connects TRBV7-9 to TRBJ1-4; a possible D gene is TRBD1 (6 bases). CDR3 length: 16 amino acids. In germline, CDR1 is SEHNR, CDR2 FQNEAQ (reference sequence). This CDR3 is CAVPGTRFATNEKLFF. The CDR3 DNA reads TGTGCGGTACCGGGGACAAGGTTTGCAACTAATGAAAAACTGTTTTTT.

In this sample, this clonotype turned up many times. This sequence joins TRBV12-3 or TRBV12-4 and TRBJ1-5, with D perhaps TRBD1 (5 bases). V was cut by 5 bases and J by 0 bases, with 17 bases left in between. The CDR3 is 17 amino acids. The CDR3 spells CASSHSPDNYSNQPQHF. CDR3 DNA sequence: TGTGCCAGCAGTCACTCTCCGGACAATTATAGCAATCAGCCCCAGCATTTT.

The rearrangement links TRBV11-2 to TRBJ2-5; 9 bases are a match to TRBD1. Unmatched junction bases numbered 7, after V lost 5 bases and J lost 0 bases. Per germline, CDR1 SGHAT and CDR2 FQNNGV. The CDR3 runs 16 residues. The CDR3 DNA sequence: TGTGCCAGCAGCCCGACCGGGACAGGGTACCAAGAGACCCAGTACTTC. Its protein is CASSPTGTGYQETQYF.

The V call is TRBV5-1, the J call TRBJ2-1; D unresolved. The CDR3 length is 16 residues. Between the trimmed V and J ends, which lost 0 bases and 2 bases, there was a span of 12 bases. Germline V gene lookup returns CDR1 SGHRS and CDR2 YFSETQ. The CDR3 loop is CASSLEEITPYNEQFF. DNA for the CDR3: TGCGCCAGCAGCTTGGAGGAGATCACCCCCTACAATGAGCAGTTCTTC.

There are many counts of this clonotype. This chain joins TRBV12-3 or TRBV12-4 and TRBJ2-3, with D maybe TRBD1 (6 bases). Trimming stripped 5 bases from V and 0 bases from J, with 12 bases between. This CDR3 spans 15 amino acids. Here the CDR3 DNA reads TGTGCCAGCAGTAGACAGGCCCCTAGCACAGATACGCAGTATTTT. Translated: CASSRQAPSTDTQYF.

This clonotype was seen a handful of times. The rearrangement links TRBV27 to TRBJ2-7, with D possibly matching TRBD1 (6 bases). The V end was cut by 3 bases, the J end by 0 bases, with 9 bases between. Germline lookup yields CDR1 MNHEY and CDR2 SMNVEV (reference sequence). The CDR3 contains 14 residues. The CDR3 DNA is TGTGCCAGCAGTTTCCGGGACACCTCCTACGAGCAGTACTTC. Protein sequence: CASSFRDTSYEQYF.

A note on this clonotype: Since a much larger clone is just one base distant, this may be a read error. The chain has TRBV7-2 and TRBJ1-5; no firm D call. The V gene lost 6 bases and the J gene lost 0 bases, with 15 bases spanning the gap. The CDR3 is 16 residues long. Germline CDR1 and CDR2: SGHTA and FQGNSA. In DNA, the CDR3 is TGTGCCAGCAGTGTAGATGCCGGGAATAGCAATCAGCCCCAGCATTTT. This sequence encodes CASSVDAGNSNQPQHF.

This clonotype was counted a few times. CDR3 residues: CASSLHGGGTYGYTF. The CDR3 nucleotides are TGTGCCAGCAGCTTACATGGGGGAGGTACCTATGGCTACACCTTC. The genes are TRBV7-2 and TRBJ1-2; D possibly corresponds to TRBD1 (5 bases). Germline-derived CDR1 and CDR2 are SGHTA and FQGNSA. The CDR3 extends over 15 amino acids. Trimming shortened V by 2 bases and J by 4 bases, and 14 bases separated the two germline ends.

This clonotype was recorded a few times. The CDR3 DNA reads as TGTGCCAGCATGATTGCGTCGGCTACCTACGAGCAGTACTTC. This encodes CASMIASATYEQYF. The V gene is TRBV6-1, the J gene TRBJ2-7; D gene ambiguous. Germline CDR1 MNHNS, CDR2 SASEGT. The ends were cut back, 7 bases at V and 2 bases at J, with 15 bases in the middle. The CDR3 contains 14 residues.

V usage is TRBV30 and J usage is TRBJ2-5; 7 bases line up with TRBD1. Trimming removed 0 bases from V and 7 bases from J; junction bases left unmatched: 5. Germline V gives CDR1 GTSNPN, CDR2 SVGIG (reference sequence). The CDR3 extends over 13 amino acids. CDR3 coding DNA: TGTGCCTGGAGTGTACAGGGGCCTGGGACCCAGTACTTC. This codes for CAWSVQGPGTQYF.

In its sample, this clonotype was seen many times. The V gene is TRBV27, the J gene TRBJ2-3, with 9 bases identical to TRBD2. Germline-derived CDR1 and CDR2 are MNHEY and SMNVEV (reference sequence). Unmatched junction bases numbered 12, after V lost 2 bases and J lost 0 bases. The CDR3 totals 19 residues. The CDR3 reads CASSLLAGLIRPSTDTQYF. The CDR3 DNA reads TGTGCCAGCAGTTTACTAGCGGGGCTTATCCGCCCTAGCACAGATACGCAGTATTTT.

CDR3 sequence reads: CASGLTHYEQYF. In nucleotides, the CDR3 is TGTGCTAGTGGTTTGACCCACTACGAGCAGTACTTC. The V and J genes are TRBV12-5 and TRBJ2-7; D uncertain. This CDR3 is 12 amino acids long. Per germline, CDR1 LGHNT and CDR2 FRNRAP. Trimming cost V 2 bases and J 3 bases, with 5 bases left between them.

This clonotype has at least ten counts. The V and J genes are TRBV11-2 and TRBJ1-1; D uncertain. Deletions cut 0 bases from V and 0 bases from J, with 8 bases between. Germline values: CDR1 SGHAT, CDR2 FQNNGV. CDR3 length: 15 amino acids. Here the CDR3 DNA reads TGTGCCAGCAGCTTAGAGCGAATGGTGAACACTGAAGCTTTCTTT. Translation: CASSLERMVNTEAFF.

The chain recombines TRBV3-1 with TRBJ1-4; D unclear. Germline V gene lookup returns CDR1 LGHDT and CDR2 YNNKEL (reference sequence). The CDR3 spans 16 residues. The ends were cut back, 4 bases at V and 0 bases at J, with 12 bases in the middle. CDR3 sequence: CASSPARLSTNEKLFF. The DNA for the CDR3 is TGTGCCAGCAGCCCGGCTAGACTTTCAACTAATGAAAAACTGTTTTTT.

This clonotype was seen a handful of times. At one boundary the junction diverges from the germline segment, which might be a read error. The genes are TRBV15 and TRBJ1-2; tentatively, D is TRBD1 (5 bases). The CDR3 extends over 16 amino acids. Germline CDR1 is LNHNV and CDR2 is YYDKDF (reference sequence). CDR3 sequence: CATGRDATVTNYGYTF. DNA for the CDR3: TGTGCCACCGGCAGAGATGCGACAGTAACTAACTATGGCTACACCTTC.

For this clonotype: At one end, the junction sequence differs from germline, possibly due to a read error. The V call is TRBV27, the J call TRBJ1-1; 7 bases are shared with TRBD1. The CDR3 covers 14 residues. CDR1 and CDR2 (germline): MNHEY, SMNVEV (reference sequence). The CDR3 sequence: CASSRGDSNTEAFF. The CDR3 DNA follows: TGTGCCAGCAGTCGAGGGGACAGCAACACTGAGGCTTTCTTT.

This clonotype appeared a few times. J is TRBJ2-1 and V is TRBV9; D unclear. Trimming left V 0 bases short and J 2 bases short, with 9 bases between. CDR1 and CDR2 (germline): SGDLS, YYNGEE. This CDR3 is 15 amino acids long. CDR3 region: CASSVVGLAYNEQFF. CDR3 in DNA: TGTGCCAGCAGCGTAGTAGGGCTAGCCTACAATGAGCAGTTCTTC.